This T cell receptor beta chain was identified during a study of T cells in localized non-small cell lung cancer. Produced via immunoSEQ multiplex PCR; TCRdb's table is partial and in-frame only. The data contain 5,100 or so clones, about 50% of them singletons. General study findings and limits: There was higher T cell clonality in uninvolved adjacent lung than in tumor, and it was highest there.

Germline V CDR1 and CDR2: SGDLS, YYNGEE. Trimming shortened V by 4 bases and J by 6 bases, and 17 bases separated the two germline ends. This CDR3 has 14 residues. There are a few counts of this clone. The antigen is unknown. Material: lymph node tissue, obtained before any cancer treatment. The V call is TRBV9, the J call TRBJ2-7, with TRBD1 as a possible D gene (6 bases). This TCR came from a male donor at least 60 years old with stage I squamous cell lung carcinoma. The CDR3 spells CASSPDQGRSEQYF. CDR3 coding DNA: TGTGCCAGCAGCCCCGACCAGGGGAGAAGCGAGCAGTACTTC.